This is a list of T cell receptor beta chains from one sample in a study of neurological immune-mediated disorders. TCRdb itself ran the 5' RACE reads through MiXCR, one entry per CDR3 protein. The sample has tens of thousands of distinct CDR3 sequences, about 5% seen once. The sequenced sample consisted of CD4+ T cells from blood. The receptors were gathered from a woman aged 18-30 years with multiple sclerosis. CDR3s include the opening cysteine and the closing phenylalanine or tryptophan. Fields, in order: J gene, clone size, V gene, D gene, CDR3 protein, CDR3 DNA. A D gene is named only where the DNA matches it firmly. Clone sizes are shown as once, few, many or a size class.

J: TRBJ2-3; size: many; V: TRBV5-1; D: NA; CDR3: CASSLDTPSSDTQYF; DNA: TGCGCCAGCAGCTTAGACACCCCTTCTTCAGATACGCAGTATTTT
J: TRBJ1-5; size: many; V: TRBV29-1; D: NA; CDR3: CSVRSSLNQPQHF; DNA: TGCAGCGTTCGGTCAAGCCTTAATCAGCCCCAGCATTTT
J: TRBJ1-2; size: many; V: TRBV20-1; D: NA; CDR3: CSASRDGRQF; DNA: TGCAGTGCTAGCCGGGACGGAAGACAATTC
J: TRBJ1-1; size: many; V: TRBV20-1; D: NA; CDR3: CSARAPLGDATEAFF; DNA: TGCAGTGCTAGAGCCCCTCTGGGGGATGCCACTGAAGCTTTCTTT
J: TRBJ1-3; size: many; V: TRBV5-5; D: NA; CDR3: CASSRHGSSSGNTIYF; DNA: TGTGCCAGCAGCCGACACGGATCCAGCTCTGGAAACACCATATATTTT
J: TRBJ1-1; size: many; V: TRBV27; D: NA; CDR3: CASSKRQAMSMNTEAFF; DNA: TGTGCCAGCAGTAAGAGACAGGCGATGAGTATGAACACTGAAGCTTTCTTT
J: TRBJ2-7; size: many; V: TRBV14; D: NA; CDR3: CASSGKEPSYEQYF; DNA: TGTGCCAGCAGCGGGAAGGAGCCCTCCTACGAGCAGTACTTC
J: TRBJ2-7; size: few; V: TRBV5-1; D: TRBD1; CDR3: CASSPRQGVGEQYF; DNA: TGCGCCAGCAGCCCTCGACAGGGGGTGGGCGAGCAGTACTTC
J: TRBJ1-5; size: many; V: TRBV5-1; D: NA; CDR3: CASSYTGSEPQHF; DNA: TGCGCCAGCAGCTATACAGGTTCCGAGCCCCAGCATTTT
J: TRBJ2-5; size: many; V: TRBV20-1; D: NA; CDR3: CSARASGETQYF; DNA: TGCAGTGCTAGAGCGAGCGGGGAGACCCAGTACTTC
J: TRBJ1-1; size: many; V: TRBV12-3/TRBV12-4; D: TRBD1; CDR3: CASSFERGTGHMNTEAFF; DNA: TGTGCCAGCAGTTTTGAAAGGGGGACAGGGCACATGAACACTGAAGCTTTCTTT
J: TRBJ2-2; size: many; V: TRBV12-3/TRBV12-4; D: TRBD2; CDR3: CASRLTSGGTGELFF; DNA: TGTGCCAGCAGACTGACTAGCGGGGGCACCGGGGAGCTGTTTTTT
J: TRBJ2-5; size: many; V: TRBV6-6; D: NA; CDR3: CASSYMGGGETQYF; DNA: TGTGCCAGCAGTTATATGGGCGGTGGAGAGACCCAGTACTTC
J: TRBJ1-2; size: many; V: TRBV6-1; D: TRBD1; CDR3: CASSPRAGQGSYGYTF; DNA: TGTGCCAGCAGTCCCCGGGCGGGACAGGGGAGCTATGGCTACACCTTC
J: TRBJ2-1; size: many; V: TRBV12-3/TRBV12-4; D: NA; CDR3: CASSSAGASSYNEQFF; DNA: TGTGCCAGCAGTTCTGCCGGGGCTAGCTCCTACAATGAGCAGTTCTTC
J: TRBJ1-5; size: many; V: TRBV11-2; D: NA; CDR3: CASSLDPHQPQHF; DNA: TGTGCCAGCAGCTTAGACCCCCATCAGCCCCAGCATTTT
J: TRBJ1-1; size: many; V: TRBV19; D: NA; CDR3: CASSIHRAGNTEAFF; DNA: TGTGCCAGTAGTATACATCGGGCGGGGAACACTGAAGCTTTCTTT
J: TRBJ2-1; size: many; V: TRBV3-1; D: NA; CDR3: CASSQLVGGRGKFF; DNA: TGTGCCAGCAGCCAACTCGTCGGGGGTAGGGGTAAGTTCTTC
J: TRBJ2-7; size: many; V: TRBV20-1; D: NA; CDR3: CSAPDGTYEQYF; DNA: TGCAGTGCCCCGGACGGAACCTACGAGCAGTACTTC
J: TRBJ2-6; size: many; V: TRBV5-1; D: TRBD1; CDR3: CASSIDSGTGGTGANVLTF; DNA: TGCGCCAGCAGCATTGATTCCGGGACAGGGGGCACTGGGGCCAACGTCCTGACTTTC
J: TRBJ2-1; size: many; V: TRBV10-3; D: TRBD1; CDR3: CAISDSEQGASYNEQFF; DNA: TGTGCCATCAGTGACTCCGAGCAGGGGGCCAGCTACAATGAGCAGTTCTTC
J: TRBJ2-2; size: many; V: TRBV6-2/TRBV6-3; D: TRBD2; CDR3: CASSYYQAGAGTGELFF; DNA: TGTGCCAGCAGTTACTATCAAGCGGGAGCGGGCACCGGGGAGCTGTTTTTT
J: TRBJ2-7; size: many; V: TRBV9; D: TRBD1; CDR3: CASSAQTGLYEQYF; DNA: TGTGCCAGCAGCGCGCAGACAGGGCTCTACGAGCAGTACTTC
J: TRBJ1-1; size: few; V: TRBV18; D: NA; CDR3: CASSPGLIGETEAFF; DNA: TGTGCCAGCTCACCCGGACTCATAGGAGAGACTGAAGCTTTCTTT